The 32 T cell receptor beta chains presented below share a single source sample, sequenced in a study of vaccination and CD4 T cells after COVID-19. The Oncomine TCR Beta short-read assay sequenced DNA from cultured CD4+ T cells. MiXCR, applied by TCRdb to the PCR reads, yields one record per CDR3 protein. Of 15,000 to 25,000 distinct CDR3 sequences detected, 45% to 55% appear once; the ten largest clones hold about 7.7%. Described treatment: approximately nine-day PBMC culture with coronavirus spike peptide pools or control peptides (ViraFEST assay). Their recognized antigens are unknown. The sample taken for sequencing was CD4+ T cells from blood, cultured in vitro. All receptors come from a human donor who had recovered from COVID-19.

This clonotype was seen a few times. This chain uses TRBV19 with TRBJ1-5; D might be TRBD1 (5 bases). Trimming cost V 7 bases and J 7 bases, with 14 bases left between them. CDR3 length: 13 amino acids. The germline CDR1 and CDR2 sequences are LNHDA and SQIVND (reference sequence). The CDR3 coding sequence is TGTGCCAGTACCCGGGGGGGGGACCAGCCCCAGCATTTT. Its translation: CASTRGGDQPQHF.

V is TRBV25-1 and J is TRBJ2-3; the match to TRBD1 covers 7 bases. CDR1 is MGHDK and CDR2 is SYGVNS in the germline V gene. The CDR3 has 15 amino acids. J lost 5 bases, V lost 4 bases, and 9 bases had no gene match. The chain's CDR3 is CASSGTGLDGDTQYF. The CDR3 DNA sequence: TGTGCCAGCAGTGGGACAGGTCTAGATGGAGATACGCAGTATTTT.

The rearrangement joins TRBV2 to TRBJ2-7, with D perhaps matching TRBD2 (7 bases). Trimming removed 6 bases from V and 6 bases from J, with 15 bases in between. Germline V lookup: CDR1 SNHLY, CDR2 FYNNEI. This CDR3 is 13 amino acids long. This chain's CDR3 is CASSKGGGSEQYF. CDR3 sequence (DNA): TGTGCCAGCAGCAAGGGGGGGGGATCCGAGCAGTACTTC.

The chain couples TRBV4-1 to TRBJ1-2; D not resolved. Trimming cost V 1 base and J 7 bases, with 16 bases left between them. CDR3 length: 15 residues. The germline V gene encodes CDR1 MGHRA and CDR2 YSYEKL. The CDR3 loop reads CASSQGPLPSPGYTF. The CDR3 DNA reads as TGCGCCAGCAGCCAAGGCCCCCTTCCCAGCCCTGGCTACACCTTC.

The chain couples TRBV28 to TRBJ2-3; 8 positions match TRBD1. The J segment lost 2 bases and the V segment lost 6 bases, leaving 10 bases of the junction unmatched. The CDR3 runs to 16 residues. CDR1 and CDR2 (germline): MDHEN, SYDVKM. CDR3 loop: CASSFPRTGNTDTQYF. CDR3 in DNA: TGTGCCAGCAGCTTCCCTCGGACAGGGAACACAGATACGCAGTATTTT.

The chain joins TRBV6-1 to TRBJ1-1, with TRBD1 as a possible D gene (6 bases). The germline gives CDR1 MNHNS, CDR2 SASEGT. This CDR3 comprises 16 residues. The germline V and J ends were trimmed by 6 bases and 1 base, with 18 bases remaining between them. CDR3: CASRKFPGQTNTEAFF. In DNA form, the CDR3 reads TGTGCCAGCAGGAAGTTCCCGGGACAAACGAACACTGAAGCTTTCTTT.

For the CDR3, the DNA is TGCGCCAGCAGCCCCGCCCAGGGGGTCGTTAAAGATACGCAGTATTTT. Amino acid sequence: CASSPAQGVVKDTQYF. J is TRBJ2-3 and V is TRBV4-3, with 7 bases aligning to TRBD1. This CDR3 has 16 residues. After removal of 4 bases from V and 5 bases from J, the junction contained 12 bases not matched to a gene. In germline, CDR1 is LGHNA, CDR2 YSLEER.

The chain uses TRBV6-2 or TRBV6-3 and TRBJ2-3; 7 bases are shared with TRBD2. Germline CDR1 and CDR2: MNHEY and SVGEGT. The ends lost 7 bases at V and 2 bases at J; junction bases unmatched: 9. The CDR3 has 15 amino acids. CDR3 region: CASNGLADPTDTQYF. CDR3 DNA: TGTGCCAGCAACGGGCTAGCGGACCCCACAGATACGCAGTATTTT.

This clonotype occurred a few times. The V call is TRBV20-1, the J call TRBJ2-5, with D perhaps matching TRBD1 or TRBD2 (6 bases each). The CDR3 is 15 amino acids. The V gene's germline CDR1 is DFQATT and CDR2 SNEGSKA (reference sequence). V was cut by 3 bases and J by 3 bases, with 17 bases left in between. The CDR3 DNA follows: TGCAGTGCTAGGCCCCTGGGGGGCCCAAAAGAGACCCAGTACTTC. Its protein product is CSARPLGGPKETQYF.

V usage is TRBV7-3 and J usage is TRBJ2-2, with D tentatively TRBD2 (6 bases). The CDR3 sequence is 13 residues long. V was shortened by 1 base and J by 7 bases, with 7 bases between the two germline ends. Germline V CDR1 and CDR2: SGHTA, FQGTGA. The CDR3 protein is CASSLRGDGELFF. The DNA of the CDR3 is TGTGCCAGCAGCTTAAGGGGGGACGGGGAGCTGTTTTTT.

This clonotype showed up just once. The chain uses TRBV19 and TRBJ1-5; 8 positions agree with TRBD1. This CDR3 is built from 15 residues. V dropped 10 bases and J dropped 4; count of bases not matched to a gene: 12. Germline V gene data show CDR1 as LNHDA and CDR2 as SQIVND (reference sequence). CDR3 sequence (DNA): TGTGCCACCCGGCGGGGACAGGCGATAAATCAGCCCCAGCATTTT. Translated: CATRRGQAINQPQHF.

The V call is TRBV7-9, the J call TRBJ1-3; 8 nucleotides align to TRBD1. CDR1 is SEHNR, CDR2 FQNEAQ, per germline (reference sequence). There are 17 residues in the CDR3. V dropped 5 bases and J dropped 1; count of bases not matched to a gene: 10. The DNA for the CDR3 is TGTGCCAGCAGCCCGCCCAGCGGACAGGGTTCTGGAAACACCATATATTTT. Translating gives CASSPPSGQGSGNTIYF.

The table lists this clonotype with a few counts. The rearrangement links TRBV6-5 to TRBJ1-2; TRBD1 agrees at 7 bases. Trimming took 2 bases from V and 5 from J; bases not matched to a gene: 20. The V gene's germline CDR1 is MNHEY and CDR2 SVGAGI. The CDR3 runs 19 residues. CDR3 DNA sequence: TGTGCCAGCAGTTACCGGCATACGGGACAGTTCCCCTTGGGGTATGGCTACACCTTC. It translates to CASSYRHTGQFPLGYGYTF.

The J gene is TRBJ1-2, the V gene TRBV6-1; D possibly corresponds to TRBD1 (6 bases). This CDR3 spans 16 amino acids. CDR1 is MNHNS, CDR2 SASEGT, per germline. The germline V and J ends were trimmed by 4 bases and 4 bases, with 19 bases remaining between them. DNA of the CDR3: TGTGCCAGCAGTGTCGATCTCAGGGGAACTAGCTATGGCTACACCTTC. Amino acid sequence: CASSVDLRGTSYGYTF.

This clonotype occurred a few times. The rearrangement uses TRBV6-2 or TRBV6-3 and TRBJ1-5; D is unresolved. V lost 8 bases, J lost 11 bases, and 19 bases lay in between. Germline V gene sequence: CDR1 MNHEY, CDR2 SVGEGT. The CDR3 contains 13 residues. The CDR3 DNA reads TGTGCCAGCGTAGGTAATAATCAGTTGACCCAGCATTTT. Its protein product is CASVGNNQLTQHF.

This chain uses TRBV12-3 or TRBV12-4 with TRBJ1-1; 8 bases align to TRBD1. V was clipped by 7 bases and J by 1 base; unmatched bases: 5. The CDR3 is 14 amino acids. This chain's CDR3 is CASTATGGNTEAFF. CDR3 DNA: TGTGCCAGCACCGCTACAGGGGGGAACACTGAAGCTTTCTTT.

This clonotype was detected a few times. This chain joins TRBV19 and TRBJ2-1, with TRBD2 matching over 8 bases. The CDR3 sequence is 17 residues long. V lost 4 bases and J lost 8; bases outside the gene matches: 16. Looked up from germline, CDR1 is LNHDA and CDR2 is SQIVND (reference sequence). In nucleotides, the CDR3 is TGTGCCAGTAGTAAGCGGAGCGGGGGTGTTGAGGGATATGAGCAGTTCTTC. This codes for CASSKRSGGVEGYEQFF.

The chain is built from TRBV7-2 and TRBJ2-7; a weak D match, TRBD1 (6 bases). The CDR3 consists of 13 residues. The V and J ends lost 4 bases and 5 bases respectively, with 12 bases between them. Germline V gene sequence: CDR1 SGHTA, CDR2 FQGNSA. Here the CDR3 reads CASSWPGANEQYF. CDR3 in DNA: TGTGCCAGCAGCTGGCCAGGGGCGAACGAGCAGTACTTC.

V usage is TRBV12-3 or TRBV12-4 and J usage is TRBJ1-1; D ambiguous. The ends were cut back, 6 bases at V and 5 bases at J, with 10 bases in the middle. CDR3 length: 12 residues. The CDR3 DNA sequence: TGTGCCAGCAGGGGGAGAGGGACTGAAGCTTTCTTT. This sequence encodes CASRGRGTEAFF.

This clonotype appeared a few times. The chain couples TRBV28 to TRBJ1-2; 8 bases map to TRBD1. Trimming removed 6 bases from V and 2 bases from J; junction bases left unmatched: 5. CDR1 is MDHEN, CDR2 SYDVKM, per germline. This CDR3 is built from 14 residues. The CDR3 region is CASRTGDRNYGYTF. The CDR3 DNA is TGTGCCAGCAGGACAGGGGACCGAAACTATGGCTACACCTTC.

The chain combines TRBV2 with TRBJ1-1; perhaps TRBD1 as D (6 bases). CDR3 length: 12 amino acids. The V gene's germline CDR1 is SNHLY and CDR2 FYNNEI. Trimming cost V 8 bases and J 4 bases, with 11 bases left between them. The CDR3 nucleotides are TGTGCCAGCGAGGGGGGGGCCACTGAAGCTTTCTTT. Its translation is CASEGGATEAFF. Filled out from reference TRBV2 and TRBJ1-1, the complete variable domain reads EPEVTQTPSHQVTQMGQEVILRCVPISNHLYFYWYRQILGQKVEFLVSFYNNEISEKSEIFDDQFSVERPDGSNFTLKIRSTKLEDSAMYFCASEGGATEAFFGQGTRLTVV.

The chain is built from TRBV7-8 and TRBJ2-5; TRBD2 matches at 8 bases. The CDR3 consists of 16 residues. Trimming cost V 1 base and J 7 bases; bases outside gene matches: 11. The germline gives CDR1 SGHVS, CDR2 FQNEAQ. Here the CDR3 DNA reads TGTGCCAGCAGCTTAGAGGGCGGGAGGCTCGGACGGACCCAGTACTTC. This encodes CASSLEGGRLGRTQYF.

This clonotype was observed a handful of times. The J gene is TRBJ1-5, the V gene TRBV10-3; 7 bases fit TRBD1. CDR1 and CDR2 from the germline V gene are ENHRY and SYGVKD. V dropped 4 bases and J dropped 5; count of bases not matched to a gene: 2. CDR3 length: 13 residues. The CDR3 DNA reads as TGTGCCATCAGTGCAGGGGGGGATCAGCCCCAGCATTTT. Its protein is CAISAGGDQPQHF.

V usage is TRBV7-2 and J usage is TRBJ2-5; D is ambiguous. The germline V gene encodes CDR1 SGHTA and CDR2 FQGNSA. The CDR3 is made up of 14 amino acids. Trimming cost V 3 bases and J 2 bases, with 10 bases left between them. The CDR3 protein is CASSLDQTQETQYF. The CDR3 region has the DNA TGTGCCAGCAGCTTGGACCAGACTCAAGAGACCCAGTACTTC. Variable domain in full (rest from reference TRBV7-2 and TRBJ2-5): GAGVSQSPSNKVTEKGKDVELRCDPISGHTALYWYRQSLGQGLEFLIYFQGNSAPDKSGLPSDRFSAERTGGSVSTLTIQRTQQEDSAVYLCASSLDQTQETQYFGPGTRLLVL.

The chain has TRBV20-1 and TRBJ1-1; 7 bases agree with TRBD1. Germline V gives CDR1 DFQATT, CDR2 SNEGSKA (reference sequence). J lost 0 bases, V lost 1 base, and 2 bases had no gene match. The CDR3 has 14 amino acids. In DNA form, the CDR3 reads TGCAGTGCTAGAGGGGACAGTGTGAACACTGAAGCTTTCTTT. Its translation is CSARGDSVNTEAFF.

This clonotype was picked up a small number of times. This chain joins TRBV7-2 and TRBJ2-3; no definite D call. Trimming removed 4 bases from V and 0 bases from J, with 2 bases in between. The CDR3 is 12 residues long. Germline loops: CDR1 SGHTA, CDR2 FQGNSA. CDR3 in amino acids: CASSYSTDTQYF. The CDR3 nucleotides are TGTGCCAGCAGCTACAGCACAGATACGCAGTATTTT.

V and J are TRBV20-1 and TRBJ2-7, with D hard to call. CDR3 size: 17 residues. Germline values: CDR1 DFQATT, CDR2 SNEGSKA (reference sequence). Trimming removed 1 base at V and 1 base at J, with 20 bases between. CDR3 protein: CSARVFAGRLRSYEQYF. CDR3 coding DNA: TGCAGTGCTAGAGTTTTCGCTGGCCGGCTACGTTCCTACGAGCAGTACTTC.

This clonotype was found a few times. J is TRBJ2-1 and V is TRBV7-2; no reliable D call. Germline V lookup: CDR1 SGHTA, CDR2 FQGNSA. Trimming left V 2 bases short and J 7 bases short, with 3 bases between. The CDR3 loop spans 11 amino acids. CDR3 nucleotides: TGTGCCAGCAGCTTATGGAATGAGCAGTTCTTC. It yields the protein CASSLWNEQFF.

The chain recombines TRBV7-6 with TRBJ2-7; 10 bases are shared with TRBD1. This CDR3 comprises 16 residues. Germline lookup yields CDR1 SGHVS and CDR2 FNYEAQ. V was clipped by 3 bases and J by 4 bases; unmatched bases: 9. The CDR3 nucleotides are TGTGCCAGCAGCTTCCGACAGGGGGCGGAGGTGTACGAGCAGTACTTC. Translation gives CASSFRQGAEVYEQYF.

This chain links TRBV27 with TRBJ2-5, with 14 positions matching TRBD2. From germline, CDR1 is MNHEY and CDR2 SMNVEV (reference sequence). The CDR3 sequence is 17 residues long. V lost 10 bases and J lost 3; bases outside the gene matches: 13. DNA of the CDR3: TGTGCCACCAAGACTAGCGGGGGGGCCCTGTCTAAAGAGACCCAGTACTTC. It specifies CATKTSGGALSKETQYF.

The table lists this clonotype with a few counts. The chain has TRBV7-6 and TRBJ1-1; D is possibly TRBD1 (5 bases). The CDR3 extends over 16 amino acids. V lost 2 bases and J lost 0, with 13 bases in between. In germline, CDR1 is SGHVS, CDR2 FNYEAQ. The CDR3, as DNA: TGTGCCAGCAGCTTAAGTCCTGGGGCCATGAACACTGAAGCTTTCTTT. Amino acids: CASSLSPGAMNTEAFF.

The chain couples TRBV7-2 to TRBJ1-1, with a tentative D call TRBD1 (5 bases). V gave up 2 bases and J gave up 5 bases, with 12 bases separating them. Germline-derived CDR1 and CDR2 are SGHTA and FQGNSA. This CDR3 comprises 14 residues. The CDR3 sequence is CASSLMGPRTEAFF. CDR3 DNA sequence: TGTGCCAGCAGCTTAATGGGGCCGAGGACTGAAGCTTTCTTT.